This TCR beta chain was recorded in a study of shared clonotypes between healthy human individuals. At the level of the study: Used for every donor were three CD4 naive, three CD4 memory, two CD8 naive and one CD8 memory plate. Study-wide points: Although depth was large, rarefaction showed that sequencing of the sorted subsets was incomplete. Few donors restricted represented genetic and exposure-history diversity. Blood was the only sampled material, and tissue repertoires likely differ.

Produced via immunoSEQ multiplex PCR; TCRdb's table is partial and in-frame only. The sample carries 1,500,000 or so clones, approximately 97% recorded once. The CDR3 length is 15 residues. The junction had 7 bases not matched to a gene; V was cut back by 5 bases and J by 5 bases. The germline V gene encodes CDR1 WNHNN and CDR2 SYGVQD (reference sequence). With respect to this clone: Its antigen is unknown.

The sequence was collected from a young man in good health. Sequencing used naive CD4+ T cells sorted from blood. The subset here: CD45RA+ positively selected. The chain is built from TRBV10-1 and TRBJ2-2; 8 positions agree with TRBD1. CDR3 amino acids: CASSRTGKETGELFF. The CDR3 DNA sequence: TGCGCCAGCAGTAGGACAGGGAAGGAGACCGGGGAGCTGTTTTTT.